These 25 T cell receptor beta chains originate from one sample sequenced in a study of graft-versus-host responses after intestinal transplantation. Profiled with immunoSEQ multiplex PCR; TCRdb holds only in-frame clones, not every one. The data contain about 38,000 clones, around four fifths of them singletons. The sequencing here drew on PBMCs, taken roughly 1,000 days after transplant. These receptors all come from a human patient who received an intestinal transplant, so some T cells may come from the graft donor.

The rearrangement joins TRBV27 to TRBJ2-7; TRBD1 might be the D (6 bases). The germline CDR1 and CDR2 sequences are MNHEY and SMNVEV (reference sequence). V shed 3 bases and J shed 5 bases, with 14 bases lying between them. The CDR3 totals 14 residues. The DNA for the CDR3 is TGTGCCAGCAGTTTTCTGGACAGACTAAACGAGCAGTACTTC. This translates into CASSFLDRLNEQYF.

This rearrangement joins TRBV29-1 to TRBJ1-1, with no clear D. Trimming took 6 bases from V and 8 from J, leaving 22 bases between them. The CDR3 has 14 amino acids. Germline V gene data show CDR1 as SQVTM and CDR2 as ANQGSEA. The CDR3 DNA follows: TGCAGCGTCGGGTCTAATAACCTCAGAAACGAAGCTTTCTTT. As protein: CSVGSNNLRNEAFF.

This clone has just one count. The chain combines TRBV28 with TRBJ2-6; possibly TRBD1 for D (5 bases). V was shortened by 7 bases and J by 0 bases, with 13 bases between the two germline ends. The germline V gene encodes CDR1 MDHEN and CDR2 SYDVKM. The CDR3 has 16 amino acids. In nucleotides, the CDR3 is TGTGCCAGCACCACCTCAGGGTTCTCTGGGGCCAACGTCCTGACTTTC. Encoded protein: CASTTSGFSGANVLTF.

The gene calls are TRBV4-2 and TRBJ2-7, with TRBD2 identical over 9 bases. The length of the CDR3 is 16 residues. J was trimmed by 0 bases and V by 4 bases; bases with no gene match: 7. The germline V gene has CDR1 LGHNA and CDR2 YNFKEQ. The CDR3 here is CASSLRLADSSYEQYF. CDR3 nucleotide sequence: TGTGCCAGCAGCCTGCGACTAGCGGATAGCTCCTACGAGCAGTACTTC.

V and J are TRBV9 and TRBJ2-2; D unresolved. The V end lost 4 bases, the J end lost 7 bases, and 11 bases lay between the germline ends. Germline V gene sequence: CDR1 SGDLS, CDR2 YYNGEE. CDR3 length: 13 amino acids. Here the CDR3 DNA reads TGTGCCAGCAGCTTGTCTTGGGGCGGGGAGCTGTTTTTT. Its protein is CASSLSWGGELFF.

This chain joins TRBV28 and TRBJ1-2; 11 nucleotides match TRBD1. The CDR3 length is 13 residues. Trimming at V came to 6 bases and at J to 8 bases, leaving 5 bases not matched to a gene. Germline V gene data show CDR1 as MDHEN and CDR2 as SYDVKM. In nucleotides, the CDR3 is TGTGCCAGCAGCCCGGGACAGGGGGGGGGCTACACCTTC. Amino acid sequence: CASSPGQGGGYTF.

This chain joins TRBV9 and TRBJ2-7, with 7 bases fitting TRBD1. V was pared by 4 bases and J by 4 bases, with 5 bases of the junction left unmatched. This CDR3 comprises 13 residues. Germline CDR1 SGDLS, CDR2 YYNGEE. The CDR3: CASSLETGYEQYF. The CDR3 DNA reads TGTGCCAGCAGCCTTGAGACAGGGTACGAGCAGTACTTC.

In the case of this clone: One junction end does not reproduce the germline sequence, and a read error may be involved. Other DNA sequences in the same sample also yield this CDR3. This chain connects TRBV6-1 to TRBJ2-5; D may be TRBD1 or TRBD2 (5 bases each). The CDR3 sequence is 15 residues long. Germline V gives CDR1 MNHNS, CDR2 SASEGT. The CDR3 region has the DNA TGCGCCAGCAGTGAATGGTCAGGGAGCCCTCGGACCCAGTACTTC. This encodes CASSEWSGSPRTQYF.

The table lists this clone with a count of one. CDR3 protein: CASSLGTGLGYNSPLHF. CDR3 in DNA: TGTGCCAGCAGTTTGGGGACAGGGCTGGGTTATAATTCACCCCTCCACTTT. V and J are TRBV28 and TRBJ1-6; 9 bases line up with TRBD1. The CDR3 sequence is 17 residues long. Trimming removed 3 bases from V and 4 bases from J; junction bases left unmatched: 7. Per the germline V gene, CDR1 is MDHEN and CDR2 is SYDVKM.

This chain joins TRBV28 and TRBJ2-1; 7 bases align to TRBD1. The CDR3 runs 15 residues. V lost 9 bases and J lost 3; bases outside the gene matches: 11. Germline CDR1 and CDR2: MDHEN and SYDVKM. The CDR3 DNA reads TGTGCCAGTTGGGGACAGCATACTGTCTACAATGAGCAGTTCTTC. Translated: CASWGQHTVYNEQFF.

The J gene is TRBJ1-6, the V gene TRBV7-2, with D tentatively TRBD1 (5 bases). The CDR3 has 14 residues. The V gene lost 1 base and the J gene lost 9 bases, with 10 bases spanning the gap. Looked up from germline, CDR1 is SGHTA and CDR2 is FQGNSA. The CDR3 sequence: CASSLGQGSSPLHF. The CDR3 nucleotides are TGTGCCAGCAGCTTAGGCCAGGGTAGTTCACCCCTCCACTTT.

CDR3 in amino acids: CASSEASGTHMDEQYF. For the CDR3, the DNA is TGTGCCAGCAGCGAGGCTTCCGGGACCCACATGGACGAGCAGTACTTC. The chain has TRBV5-6 and TRBJ2-5; possibly TRBD1 or TRBD2 for D (5 bases each). Gene TRBJ2-7 matches the end of the DNA better, so the J call may be wrong. From germline, CDR1 is SGHDT and CDR2 YYEEEE. The CDR3 totals 16 residues.

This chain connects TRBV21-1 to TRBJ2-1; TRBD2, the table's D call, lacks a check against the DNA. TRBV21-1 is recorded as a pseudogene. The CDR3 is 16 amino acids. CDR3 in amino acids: CASSKSKIHCRNEQFF. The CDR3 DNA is TGTGCCAGCAGCAAAAGCAAGATTCATTGCCGGAATGAGCAGTTCTTC.

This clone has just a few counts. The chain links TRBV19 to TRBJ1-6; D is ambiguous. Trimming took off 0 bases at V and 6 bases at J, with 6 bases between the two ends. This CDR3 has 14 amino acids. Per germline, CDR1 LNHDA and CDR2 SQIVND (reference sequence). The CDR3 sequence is CASSIDPANSPLHF. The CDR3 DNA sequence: TGTGCCAGTAGTATAGATCCAGCTAATTCACCCCTCCACTTT.

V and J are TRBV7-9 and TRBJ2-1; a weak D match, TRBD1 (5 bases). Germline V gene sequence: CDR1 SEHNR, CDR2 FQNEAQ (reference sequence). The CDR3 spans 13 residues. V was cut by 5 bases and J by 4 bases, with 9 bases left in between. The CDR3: CASSVQEYNEQFF. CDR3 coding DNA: TGTGCCAGCAGCGTACAGGAGTACAATGAGCAGTTCTTC.

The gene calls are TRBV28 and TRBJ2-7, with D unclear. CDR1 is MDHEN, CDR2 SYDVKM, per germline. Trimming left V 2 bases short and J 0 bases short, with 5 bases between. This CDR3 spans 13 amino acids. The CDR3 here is CASSLRDSYEQYF. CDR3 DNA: TGTGCCAGCAGTTTAAGGGACTCCTACGAGCAGTACTTC.

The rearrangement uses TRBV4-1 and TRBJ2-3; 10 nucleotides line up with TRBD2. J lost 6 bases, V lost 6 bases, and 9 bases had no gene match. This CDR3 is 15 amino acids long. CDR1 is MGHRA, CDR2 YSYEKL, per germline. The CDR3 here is CASRRVAGGTDTQYF. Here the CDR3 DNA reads TGCGCCAGCAGACGAGTAGCGGGGGGAACGGATACGCAGTATTTT.

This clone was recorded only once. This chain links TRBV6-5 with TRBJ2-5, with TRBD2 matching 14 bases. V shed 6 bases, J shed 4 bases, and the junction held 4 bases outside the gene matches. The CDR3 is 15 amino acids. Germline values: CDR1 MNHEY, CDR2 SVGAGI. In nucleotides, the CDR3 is TGTGCCAGCAGCTACGGGACTAGCGGGAGAGAGACCCAGTACTTC. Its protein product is CASSYGTSGRETQYF.

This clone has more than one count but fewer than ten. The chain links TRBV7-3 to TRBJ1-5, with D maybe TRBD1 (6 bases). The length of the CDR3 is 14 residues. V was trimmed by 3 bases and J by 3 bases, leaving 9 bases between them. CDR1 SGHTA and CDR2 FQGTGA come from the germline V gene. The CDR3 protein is CASSFGTPNQPQHF. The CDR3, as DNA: TGTGCCAGCAGCTTCGGGACACCCAATCAGCCCCAGCATTTT.

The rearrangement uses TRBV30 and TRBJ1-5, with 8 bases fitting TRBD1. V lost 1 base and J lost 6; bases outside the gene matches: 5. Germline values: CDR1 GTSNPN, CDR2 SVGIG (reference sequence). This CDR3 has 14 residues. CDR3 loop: CAWSADRGSQPQHF. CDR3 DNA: TGTGCCTGGAGTGCCGACAGGGGAAGTCAGCCCCAGCATTTT. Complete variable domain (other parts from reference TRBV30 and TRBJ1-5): SQTIHQWPATLVQPVGSPLSLECTVEGTSNPNLYWYRQAAGRGLQLLFYSVGIGQISSEVPQNLSASRPQDRQFILSSKKLLLSDSGFYLCAWSADRGSQPQHFGDGTRLSIL.

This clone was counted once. The CDR3 region is CASSLGPRTEREQYF. The CDR3 nucleotides read TGTGCCAGCAGCTTGGGCCCACGGACAGAGCGAGAGCAGTACTTC. V is TRBV5-5 and J is TRBJ2-7; D perhaps matches TRBD1 (6 bases). The germline V gene encodes CDR1 SGHKS and CDR2 YYEKEE (reference sequence). Deletions cut 0 bases from V and 7 bases from J, with 17 bases between. The CDR3 loop spans 15 amino acids. Drawing the rest from reference TRBV5-5 and TRBJ2-7, the complete variable domain is DAGVTQSPTHLIKTRGQQVTLRCSPISGHKSVSWYQQVLGQGPQFIFQYYEKEERGRGNFPDRFSARQFPNYSSELNVNALLLGDSALYLCASSLGPRTEREQYFGPGTRLTVT.

In nucleotides, the CDR3 is TGTGCCAGCAGCGCGGACACCCAAGAGACCCAGTACTTC. It yields the protein CASSADTQETQYF. This rearrangement joins TRBV5-8 to TRBJ2-5; D might be TRBD1 (5 bases). Germline CDR1 is SGHTS and CDR2 is YDEGEE. Trimming removed 4 bases from V and 1 base from J, with 8 bases in between. The CDR3 is made up of 13 amino acids.

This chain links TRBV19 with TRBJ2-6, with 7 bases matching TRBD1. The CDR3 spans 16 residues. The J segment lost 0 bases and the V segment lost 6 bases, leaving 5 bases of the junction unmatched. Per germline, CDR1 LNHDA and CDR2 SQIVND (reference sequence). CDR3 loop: CASSDWTGSGANVLTF. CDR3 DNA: TGTGCCAGTAGCGACTGGACAGGCTCTGGGGCCAACGTCCTGACTTTC.

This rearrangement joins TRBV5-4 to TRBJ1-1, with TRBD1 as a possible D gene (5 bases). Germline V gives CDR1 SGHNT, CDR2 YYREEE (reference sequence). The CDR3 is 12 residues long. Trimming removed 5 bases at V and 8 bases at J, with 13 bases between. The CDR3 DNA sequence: TGTGCCAGCAGTCTGGGGCGGAGCGAAGCTTTCTTT. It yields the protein CASSLGRSEAFF.

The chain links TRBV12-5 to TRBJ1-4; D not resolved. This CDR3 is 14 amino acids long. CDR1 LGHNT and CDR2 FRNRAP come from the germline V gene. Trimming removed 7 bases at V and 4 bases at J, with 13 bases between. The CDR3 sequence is CASAPRWFNEKLFF. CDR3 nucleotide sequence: TGTGCTAGTGCGCCTCGATGGTTTAATGAAAAACTGTTTTTT.